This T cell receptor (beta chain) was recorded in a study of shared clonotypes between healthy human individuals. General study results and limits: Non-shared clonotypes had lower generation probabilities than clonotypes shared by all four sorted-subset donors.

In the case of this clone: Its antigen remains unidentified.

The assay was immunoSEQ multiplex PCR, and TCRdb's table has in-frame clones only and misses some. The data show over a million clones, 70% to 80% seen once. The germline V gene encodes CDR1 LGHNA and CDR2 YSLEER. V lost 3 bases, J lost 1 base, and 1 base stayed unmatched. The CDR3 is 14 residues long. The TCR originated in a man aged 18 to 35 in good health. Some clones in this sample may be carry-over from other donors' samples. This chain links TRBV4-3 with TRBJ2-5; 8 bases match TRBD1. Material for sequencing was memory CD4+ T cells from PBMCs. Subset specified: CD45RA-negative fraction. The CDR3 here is CASSHGQGQETQYF. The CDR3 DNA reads TGCGCCAGCAGCCACGGACAGGGCCAAGAGACCCAGTACTTC.